These 8 T cell receptor beta chains share one sample of origin, sequenced in a study of post-analysis software for immune sequencing data. These TCRs are of unknown antigen specificity. Unique molecular identifiers were carried by the TCR beta cDNA libraries. MiXCR, run by TCRdb on the PCR reads, gives a single entry per CDR3 protein. The sample records approximately 630,000 distinct CDR3 sequences, roughly three fifths being singletons. General study points: Patients carried roughly five TRBV segments more frequently than controls did, and TRBV5-6, TRBV5-1 and TRBV20-1 were among them.

The specimen sequenced was blood. Receptors originate from a girl aged 2 to 10 with multiple sclerosis.

J is TRBJ2-1 and V is TRBV30; 12 bases agree with TRBD2. Per the germline V gene, CDR1 is GTSNPN and CDR2 is SVGIG (reference sequence). This CDR3 contains 13 residues. J gave up 3 bases and V 8 bases, and 2 bases lay outside the gene matches. For the CDR3, the DNA is TGTGCCCAGACTAGCGGGGGCTACAATGAGCAGTTCTTC. This encodes CAQTSGGYNEQFF.

A few counts support this clonotype. The rearrangement links TRBV27 to TRBJ2-1; D uncertain. Germline V gene lookup returns CDR1 MNHEY and CDR2 SMNVEV (reference sequence). This CDR3 contains 16 residues. Trimming removed 3 bases from V and 4 bases from J, with 16 bases in between. CDR3 sequence: CASSFIGSHTYNEQFF. The CDR3 DNA is TGTGCCAGCAGTTTTATCGGGTCCCACACTTACAATGAGCAGTTCTTC.

The table lists this clonotype with a few counts. The chain links TRBV5-5 to TRBJ2-3, with unresolved D. V lost 8 bases and J 1 base, leaving 17 bases between the germline ends. This CDR3 contains 15 residues. Germline loops: CDR1 SGHKS, CDR2 YYEKEE (reference sequence). CDR3 DNA: TGTGCCAGTGGGCCGAGCGCGCTGGGCACAGATACGCAGTATTTT. Amino acid sequence: CASGPSALGTDTQYF.

The chain links TRBV11-2 to TRBJ2-1; 7 bases fit TRBD2. V lost 6 bases, J lost 8 bases, and 4 bases stayed unmatched. The germline V gene encodes CDR1 SGHAT and CDR2 FQNNGV. This CDR3 is built from 12 residues. The CDR3 reads CASSWGGDEQFF. CDR3 sequence (DNA): TGTGCCAGCAGTTGGGGGGGTGATGAGCAGTTCTTC.

This sequence joins TRBV18 and TRBJ2-5; D not resolved. Germline CDR1 is KGHSH and CDR2 is LQKENI. This CDR3 region has 16 residues. With 1 base removed from V and 3 bases from J, the gap between germline ends came to 15 bases. CDR3 region: CASSPLPRSAKETQYF. CDR3 nucleotide sequence: TGTGCCAGCTCACCACTTCCTAGAAGCGCCAAAGAGACCCAGTACTTC.

This clonotype was detected only a few times. V gene TRBV7-9 combines with J gene TRBJ2-7; D remains ambiguous. The CDR3 totals 13 residues. The germline V and J ends were trimmed by 5 bases and 2 bases, with 10 bases remaining between them. The V gene's germline CDR1 is SEHNR and CDR2 FQNEAQ (reference sequence). CDR3 sequence reads: CASSPEVPYEQYF. The CDR3 DNA sequence: TGTGCCAGCAGCCCAGAGGTCCCCTACGAGCAGTACTTC.

This clonotype was found a few times. The chain recombines TRBV5-1 with TRBJ2-1; TRBD1 matches at 7 bases. With 0 bases clipped from V and 8 bases from J, the junction kept 11 bases outside the gene matches. The CDR3 is made up of 16 amino acids. CDR1 is SGHRS, CDR2 YFSETQ, per germline. The CDR3 bases are TGCGCCAGCAGCTTGGCCTCTCAAGGGGGCTCACATGAGCAGTTCTTC. Its translation is CASSLASQGGSHEQFF.

CDR3 bases: TGCGCCAGCAGCTCCATAGCCTCAGATACGCAGTATTTT. Translated: CASSSIASDTQYF. The chain links TRBV5-1 to TRBJ2-3; D is undetermined. Germline V gene sequence: CDR1 SGHRS, CDR2 YFSETQ. The V and J ends lost 3 bases and 4 bases respectively, with 9 bases between them. The CDR3 is made up of 13 amino acids.